Given below is one T cell receptor beta chain in context. This entry comes from a study of shared clonotypes between healthy human individuals. Study-level background: CD4 naive cells filled three plates per donor, CD4 memory three, CD8 naive two and CD8 memory one.

Replicate PCRs from sorted subsets contained approximately 190 ng DNA, which is some 30,000 T cell genomes. The table came from immunoSEQ multiplex PCR; TCRdb's copy has only in-frame clones and leaves some out. The sample has roughly 2.4 million clones; nearly 97% are singletons. V gave up 3 bases and J gave up 7 bases, with 13 bases separating them. Germline V CDR1 and CDR2: SQVTM, ANQGSEA. There are 13 residues in the CDR3. This chain links TRBV29-1 with TRBJ2-4, with D possibly being TRBD2 (5 bases). What was sequenced was naive CD4+ T cells sorted from blood. Specified subset: CD45RA+ positively selected. This sequence was found in a man aged 18 to 29 in good health. The CDR3 loop reads CSVEALARNIQYF. The CDR3 DNA reads as TGCAGCGTTGAGGCGCTAGCACGGAACATTCAGTACTTC.